These 7 T cell receptor beta chains were all obtained from the same sample, sequenced in a study of blood T cell repertoires in COVID-19. Assay: immunoSEQ multiplex PCR; the TCRdb copy retains only in-frame clones and omits some. The data show more than 200,000 clones, around 87% seen once. Sequencing input: PBMCs or T cells enriched from blood (not recorded which). These receptors all come from a young man in a cohort exposed to, infected with or recovered from COVID-19 (not recorded which).

This clone was counted once. The chain links TRBV29-1 to TRBJ2-7; 11 bases fit TRBD1. The V and J ends lost 6 bases and 4 bases, in that order; junction bases with no gene match: 2. The CDR3 loop spans 12 amino acids. Germline V gives CDR1 SQVTM, CDR2 ANQGSEA. The chain's CDR3 is CSVGQGGYEQYF. The CDR3 DNA reads as TGCAGCGTGGGACAGGGGGGATACGAGCAGTACTTC.

V usage is TRBV7-9 and J usage is TRBJ2-1; unclear D gene. CDR1 SEHNR and CDR2 FQNEAQ come from the germline V gene (reference sequence). The CDR3 sequence is 16 residues long. Trimming cost V 5 bases and J 0 bases, with 14 bases left between them. The CDR3: CASSLMVFGSYNEQFF. CDR3 nucleotide sequence: TGTGCCAGCAGCCTTATGGTTTTCGGCTCCTACAATGAGCAGTTCTTC.

The genes are TRBV4-1 and TRBJ2-5; no definite D call. The CDR3 loop spans 16 amino acids. Germline-derived CDR1 and CDR2 are MGHRA and YSYEKL. V was trimmed by 4 bases and J by 5 bases, leaving 20 bases between them. The CDR3 region has the DNA TGCGCCAGCAGCCCCCGTTTTCGTATACCCCGGGAGACCCAGTACTTC. This gives the protein CASSPRFRIPRETQYF.

This clone was seen only a few times. CDR3 coding DNA: TGTGCCAGCAGTTTAGAGACAGGGGTTAACTATGGCTACACCTTC. Residues: CASSLETGVNYGYTF. The chain employs TRBV28 and TRBJ1-2; TRBD1 matches 8 bases. The CDR3 is 15 residues long. Unmatched junction bases numbered 3, after V lost 2 bases and J lost 1 base. The germline gives CDR1 MDHEN, CDR2 SYDVKM.

This sequence joins TRBV7-9 and TRBJ2-3; TRBD2 aligns across 11 bases. CDR1 and CDR2 from the germline V gene are SEHNR and FQNEAQ (reference sequence). CDR3 length equals 14 residues. With 8 bases clipped from V and 6 bases from J, the junction kept 7 bases outside the gene matches. CDR3 in DNA: TGTGCCAGCGGCATTAGCGGGGGGGTGGATACGCAGTATTTT. Protein product: CASGISGGVDTQYF.

The rearrangement uses TRBV18 and TRBJ2-2; unclear D gene. Germline V gene data show CDR1 as KGHSH and CDR2 as LQKENI. With 3 bases removed from V and 4 bases from J, the gap between germline ends came to 12 bases. The CDR3 length is 15 residues. The CDR3 sequence: CASSPFSVPTGELFF. The DNA of the CDR3 is TGTGCCAGCTCACCTTTCTCTGTCCCCACCGGGGAGCTGTTTTTT.

This clone came up once. The V and J genes are TRBV19 and TRBJ2-1; 7 bases line up with TRBD1. CDR3 size: 14 residues. The germline CDR1 and CDR2 sequences are LNHDA and SQIVND (reference sequence). V lost 5 bases, J lost 4 bases, and 5 bases stayed unmatched. DNA of the CDR3: TGTGCCAGTAGTCCCGGGACAGCGTACAATGAGCAGTTCTTC. Translation: CASSPGTAYNEQFF.